This TCR beta chain stems from a study of blood T cell repertoires in COVID-19 (dated by TCRdb to about 2020). Background on the whole study: Collaborator samples came from the United States, Italy and Spain and covered acute and convalescent phases of COVID-19. A de-identified subject ID, COVID-19 status, age in years and sex were almost always included in the sample metadata. The material from the prospective study consisted of cDNA or gDNA derived from T cells, B-cell-depleted T cells, or PBMCs. Samples were obtained from the ongoing ImmuneRACE study (first 160 participants) and from over 1,000 subjects provided by 6 global collaborators. A freely available public database, intended as a resource for researchers studying the immune response to SARS-CoV-2, is where the repertoires were released. The dataset comprised deeply sampled blood TCRbeta repertoires from subjects exposed to, actively infected with, or recovered from COVID-19. Where available, HLA class I and class II types were obtained from metadata supplied by the sample provider rather than from assay-based typing.

The V end gives up 5 bases and the J end 4 bases, leaving 9 bases in the junction not matched to a gene. The germline V gene sets CDR1 to MNHEY and CDR2 to SVGEGT. The CDR3 numbers 15 residues from cysteine through phenylalanine. Only CDR3 DNA is held: 45 bases, read in frame from base 1. Overall results and qualifications from the work: How much clinical and demographic metadata was included differed by source and by participant, and the metadata was provided uncurated.

One collaborating source in Seattle enrolled patients while the patients were actively infected and followed the patients over time throughout the course of disease. The collaborating institutions used their own protocols to collect whole blood in K2EDTA tubes. For TCRbeta analysis, collaborators shipped samples as frozen whole blood, isolated PBMCs, or DNA extracted from either of those sample types. Concerning this clone: Its recognized antigen is unknown. No base-level quality is on record; no much larger clone is a single base apart.

TCRbeta CDR3 regions were amplified from genomic DNA by means of the immunoSEQ Assay, a bias-controlled multiplex PCR. The study's own analysis went as follows. The number of nucleated cells in each sample was estimated from the amplification of reference gene primers within the assay. Sequence reads were collapsed and filtered to measure the absolute abundance of every unique TCRbeta CDR3 rearrangement. For each sample, productive Simpson clonality was calculated by taking the square root of Simpson's diversity index across productive rearrangements. TCRdb took this table from immuneACCESS and kept in-frame rearrangements with V and J called. Such tables lack part of the clones; where checked against another copy, unresolved V genes explain under half of the gap, and the rest is unexplained. The V and J calls and the clone size are those of that table, but D and trimming were determined from the DNA. The sample contains under 250,000 clones, approximately 85% of them found a single time. 5.2% of the sample belongs to the ten largest clones.

The chain is encoded by TRBV6-2 or TRBV6-3 joined to TRBJ2-7; the central 9 bases match TRBD2. The receptor was isolated from a woman in her 70s with COVID-19, enrolled during active disease. The sequenced material came from peripheral blood. Read as DNA, the sequence is TGTGCCAGCAGTAAATCGGGACTAGCAGGTTACGAGCAGTACTTC. Its translation reads: CASSKSGLAGYEQYF.